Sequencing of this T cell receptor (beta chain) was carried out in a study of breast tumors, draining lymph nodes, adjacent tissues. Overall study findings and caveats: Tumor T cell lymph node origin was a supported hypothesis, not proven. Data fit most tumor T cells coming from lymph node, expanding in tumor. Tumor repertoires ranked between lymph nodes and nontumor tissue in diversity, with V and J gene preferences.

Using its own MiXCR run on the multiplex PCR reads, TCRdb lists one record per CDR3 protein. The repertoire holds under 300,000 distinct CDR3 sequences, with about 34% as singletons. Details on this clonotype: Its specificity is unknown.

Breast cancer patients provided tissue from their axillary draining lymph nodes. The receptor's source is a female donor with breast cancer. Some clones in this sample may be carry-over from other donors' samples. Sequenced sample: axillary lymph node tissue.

This CDR3 reads CSARRQGAASTNTGELFF. DNA of the CDR3: TGCAGTGCTAGACGACAGGGGGCCGCTTCGACGAACACCGGGGAGCTGTTTTTT. This chain connects TRBV20-1 to TRBJ2-2; 10 bases are a match to TRBD1. The length of the CDR3 is 18 residues. CDR1 is DFQATT, CDR2 SNEGSKA, per germline (reference sequence). With V trimmed by 2 bases and J by 0 bases, 9 bases remained unmatched.